Listed here are 10 T cell receptor beta chains from one sample, sequenced in a study of blood T cells in healthy people across ages (dated by TCRdb to the mid-2010s). Library generation was performed with 5' RACE. TCRdb names Illumina HiSeq 2500 as the instrument used. A second roughly 6 to 12 cycle PCR used a sample-barcoded 5' primer and a J-beta primer mix. The public sequencing data were trimmed at Q25 with fastp and processed into clonotypes with MiXCR by TCRdb, which kept only in-frame beta chains. When rows share a CDR3 protein, they turn into one entry using the most common DNA and genes. This sample gives about 970,000 distinct CDR3 sequences in total; roughly half of them show up just once. In total, the top ten clones hold 20% to 25% of the sample. The sequenced sample was blood. The receptors originated from a woman aged 55-69 years in good health.

The chain joins TRBV21-1 to TRBJ2-7; the D call in the table, TRBD2, was not verified against the DNA. TRBV21-1 is designated a pseudogene. This CDR3 has 16 residues. The CDR3 coding sequence is TGTGCCAGCAGCAAAGAAGGGGGACTCGCTTTCTACGAGCAGTACTTC. This codes for CASSKEGGLAFYEQYF.

The J gene is TRBJ2-1, the V gene TRBV27, with 9 bases fitting TRBD2. Germline-derived CDR1 and CDR2 are MNHEY and SMNVEV (reference sequence). With V trimmed by 6 bases and J by 5 bases, 14 bases remained unmatched. The length of the CDR3 is 17 residues. The CDR3: CASRRFGASGVHNEQFF. The CDR3 bases are TGTGCCAGCAGACGCTTTGGGGCTAGCGGGGTCCACAATGAGCAGTTCTTC.

The CDR3: CASSVGAGGFHEQYF. The CDR3 nucleotides read TGTGCCAGCAGCGTAGGGGCGGGAGGCTTCCACGAGCAGTACTTC. The chain links TRBV9 to TRBJ2-5; 8 positions match TRBD2. The assigned J gene may be wrong: the sequence end matches TRBJ2-7 better. CDR1 SGDLS and CDR2 YYNGEE come from the germline V gene. The CDR3 runs 15 residues.

The chain recombines TRBV28 with TRBJ2-5, with TRBD1 matching 7 bases. The last part of the DNA fits TRBJ2-7 better; the J call may be wrong. Germline assignment: CDR1 MDHEN and CDR2 SYDVKM. The CDR3 totals 15 residues. The DNA for the CDR3 is TGTGCCAGCAGTCTGACCGGACAGGAACCCTACGAGCAGTACTTC. This codes for CASSLTGQEPYEQYF.

This clonotype came up a few times. V gene TRBV4-2 combines with J gene TRBJ2-7; unclear D gene. The CDR3 totals 12 residues. Germline V gene data show CDR1 as LGHNA and CDR2 as YNFKEQ. Trimming took off 0 bases at V and 5 bases at J, with 5 bases between the two ends. The DNA for the CDR3 is TGTGCCAGCAGCCAAGATCGCCACGAGCAGTACTTC. It codes for CASSQDRHEQYF.

With regard to this clonotype: A far more abundant clone sits one base away, making this likely a read error. The J gene is TRBJ2-7, the V gene TRBV12-3 or TRBV12-4; tentatively, D is TRBD2 (5 bases). The CDR3 spans 12 residues. CDR3 nucleotides: TGTGCCAGCAGCCCTAGCTCCTACGGGCAGTACTTC. This sequence encodes CASSPSSYGQYF.

The gene calls are TRBV2 and TRBJ1-2, with 7 positions matching TRBD1. The germline CDR1 and CDR2 sequences are SNHLY and FYNNEI. Trimming took 6 bases from V and 10 from J; bases not matched to a gene: 5. The CDR3 runs 11 residues. Here the CDR3 reads CASRVTGTYTF. CDR3 coding DNA: TGTGCCAGCAGAGTGACAGGGACCTACACCTTC.

This clonotype was observed a handful of times. The chain carries TRBV5-8 and TRBJ2-1; the match to TRBD2 covers 7 bases. Per the germline V gene, CDR1 is SGHTS and CDR2 is YDEGEE. The CDR3 loop spans 17 amino acids. V trimming: 0 bases; J trimming: 2 bases; junction bases outside the gene matches: 8. This CDR3 reads CASSLASTSRTYNEQFF. CDR3 nucleotides: TGTGCCAGCAGCTTGGCCTCGACTAGCAGAACCTACAATGAGCAGTTCTTC.

This clonotype was seen a few times. This rearrangement joins TRBV27 to TRBJ2-1, with TRBD2 matching over 8 bases. J was trimmed by 7 bases and V by 5 bases; bases with no gene match: 7. This CDR3 comprises 14 residues. Germline V CDR1 and CDR2: MNHEY, SMNVEV (reference sequence). CDR3 coding DNA: TGTGCCAGCAGTAGCGGGAGATTGCTAAATGAGCAGTTCTTC. It codes for CASSSGRLLNEQFF.

This rearrangement joins TRBV28 to TRBJ1-5; D is ambiguous. This CDR3 is built from 14 residues. Trimming removed 2 bases from V and 3 bases from J, with 8 bases in between. Germline V gene lookup returns CDR1 MDHEN and CDR2 SYDVKM. The CDR3 nucleotides read TGTGCCAGCAGTTTACAAGGAAACAATCAGCCCCAGCATTTT. Translating gives CASSLQGNNQPQHF. Full variable domain (rest looked up from reference TRBV28 and TRBJ1-5): DVKVTQSSRYLVKRTGEKVFLECVQDMDHENMFWYRQDPGLGLRLIYFSYDVKMKEKGDIPEGYSVSREKKERFSLILESASTNQTSMYLCASSLQGNNQPQHFGDGTRLSIL.